Listed below are T cell receptor beta chains from one sample, sequenced in a study of technical replicates of blood from a handful of donors. The protocol was immunoSEQ multiplex PCR, while the TCRdb copy is restricted to in-frame clones and leaves out a portion. The sample yields roughly 93,000 clones, around 96% seen once. Input material: T cells isolated from PBMCs. These TCRs come from a human donor in good health. Both conserved end residues are part of each CDR3. D genes are given only for firm matches. Clone size is stated in some rows and not others, as once, few, many or a class when expanded.

d_call | j_call | clone_size | v_call | cdr3_aa | cdr3_nt
- | TRBJ2-1 | - | TRBV28 | CASSLIRNEQFF | TGTGCCAGCAGTTTGATCAGAAATGAGCAGTTCTTC
TRBD2 | TRBJ2-2 | - | TRBV9 | CASSAPAGETGELFF | TGTGCCAGCAGTGCCCCAGCGGGAGAGACCGGGGAGCTGTTTTTT
- | TRBJ1-1 | - | TRBV7-9 | CASSYGQMNTEAFF | TGTGCCAGCAGCTACGGACAGATGAACACTGAAGCTTTCTTT
TRBD2 | TRBJ2-7 | - | TRBV29-1 | CSVCGVVASGTTYEQYF | TGCAGCGTATGTGGGGTAGTTGCTAGCGGGACCACCTACGAGCAGTACTTC
TRBD1 | TRBJ2-7 | - | TRBV27 | CASSLFYRGLYEQYF | TGTGCCAGCAGTTTATTCTACAGGGGGCTCTACGAGCAGTACTTC
- | TRBJ1-5 | - | TRBV19 | CASRQQFNQPQHF | TGTGCCAGTAGACAACAGTTCAATCAGCCCCAGCATTTT
- | TRBJ1-1 | - | TRBV11-3 | CASSLGGLNTEAFF | TGTGCCAGCAGCTTAGGAGGTTTGAACACTGAAGCTTTCTTT
TRBD1 | TRBJ1-1 | - | TRBV6-5 | CASRANRGEAFF | TGTGCCAGCAGGGCTAACAGGGGTGAAGCTTTCTTT
TRBD2 | TRBJ2-2 | - | TRBV7-2 | CASSSTSGILTGELFF | TGTGCCAGCAGCTCAACTAGCGGGATACTTACCGGGGAGCTGTTTTTT
TRBD2 | TRBJ2-7 | - | TRBV28 | CASIPGLSFSEQYF | TGTGCCAGCATTCCGGGACTATCATTTTCCGAGCAGTACTTC
- | TRBJ2-7 | - | TRBV9 | CASSGGQLSYEQYF | TGTGCCAGCAGCGGTGGACAGCTCTCCTACGAGCAGTACTTC
TRBD1 | TRBJ2-1 | - | TRBV19 | CASSIELRTGGAEQFF | TGTGCCAGTAGTATAGAACTTAGGACAGGGGGCGCTGAGCAGTTCTTC
- | TRBJ1-2 | once | TRBV6-5 | CATQTGSRNICTF | TGTGCCACCCAAACAGGGTCCCGTAATATTTGCACCTTC
- | TRBJ2-3 | - | TRBV9 | CASSVGGPSTDTQYF | TGTGCCAGCAGCGTAGGGGGGCCTAGCACAGATACGCAGTATTTT
- | TRBJ2-3 | - | TRBV14 | CASSQVVADTQYF | TGTGCCAGCAGCCAAGTTGTCGCAGATACGCAGTATTTT
- | TRBJ1-6 | once | TRBV27 | CASSLGGGFGNSPLHF | TGTGCCAGCAGTTTAGGCGGGGGATTCGGTAATTCACCCCTCCACTTT
- | TRBJ2-2 | - | TRBV29-1 | CSALPQGGENTGELFF | TGCAGCGCGCTACCACAAGGGGGGGAGAACACCGGGGAGCTGTTTTTT
- | TRBJ1-3 | - | TRBV28 | CASSLWQGTELGNTIYF | TGTGCCAGCAGTTTATGGCAGGGTACAGAACTAGGAAACACCATATATTTT
- | TRBJ2-1 | - | TRBV5-6 | CASSLKAEQFF | TGTGCCAGCAGCTTGAAAGCTGAGCAGTTCTTC
TRBD1 | TRBJ1-1 | - | TRBV5-1 | CASSRQGAEMNTEAFF | TGCGCCAGCAGCCGACAGGGGGCTGAGATGAACACTGAAGCTTTCTTT
TRBD2 | TRBJ2-1 | - | TRBV29-1 | CSVGGASGSSNEQFF | TGCAGCGTTGGGGGGGCTAGCGGGAGTTCCAATGAGCAGTTCTTC
TRBD1 | TRBJ1-6 | - | TRBV30 | CAWGRTGNSPLHF | TGTGCCTGGGGGCGGACAGGGAATTCACCCCTCCACTTT
TRBD2 | TRBJ2-3 | - | TRBV4-1 | CASSQDLGLAGAGDTQYF | TGCGCCAGCAGCCAAGACCTTGGACTAGCGGGGGCGGGAGATACGCAGTATTTT
- | TRBJ1-1 | - | TRBV28 | CASSFQGPTEAFF | TGTGCCAGCAGTTTTCAGGGGCCCACTGAAGCTTTCTTT
TRBD1 | TRBJ2-5 | - | TRBV5-1 | CASSLRGPTQETQYF | TGCGCCAGCAGCTTGAGGGGGCCCACCCAAGAGACCCAGTACTTC
TRBD1 | TRBJ1-2 | - | TRBV27 | CASSAYRDSYHF | TGTGCCAGCAGTGCCTACCGGGACAGCTATCACTTC
- | TRBJ2-7 | few | TRBV10-1 | CASSLQGFYEQYF | TGCGCCAGCAGCCTACAGGGCTTCTACGAGCAGTACTTC
TRBD1 | TRBJ1-1 | - | TRBV4-1 | CASSPGQGIWGGPNRTEAFF | TGCGCCAGCAGCCCGGGACAGGGAATTTGGGGAGGCCCTAATCGCACTGAAGCTTTCTTT
- | TRBJ2-5 | - | TRBV9 | CASSTVGGVRETQYF | TGTGCCAGCAGCACAGTAGGCGGGGTGCGAGAGACCCAGTACTTC
- | TRBJ1-3 | - | TRBV19 | CASSIGSGNTIYF | TGTGCCAGTAGTATCGGCTCTGGAAACACCATATATTTT
- | TRBJ2-3 | - | TRBV9 | CASSVDHSRSTDTQYF | TGTGCCAGCAGCGTAGATCACAGTCGGTCCACAGATACGCAGTATTTT
- | TRBJ2-3 | - | TRBV27 | CASGSRGYTQYF | TGTGCCAGCGGGTCAAGGGGTTATACGCAGTATTTT
- | TRBJ2-1 | - | TRBV10-3 | CAISDRDPNEQFF | TGTGCCATCAGTGACAGGGATCCCAATGAGCAGTTCTTC
- | TRBJ2-5 | - | TRBV29-1 | CSVEYAGETQYF | TGCAGCGTTGAATACGCAGGGGAGACCCAGTACTTC
TRBD1 | TRBJ1-5 | few | TRBV30 | CAWSVRGGYSNQPQHF | TGTGCCTGGAGTGTACGAGGGGGCTACAGCAATCAGCCCCAGCATTTT
- | TRBJ1-5 | - | TRBV15 | CATSRVDASTHPSGDNQPQHF | TGTGCCACCAGCAGAGTGGACGCTTCTACGCATCCCTCAGGGGACAATCAGCCCCAGCATTTT
- | TRBJ2-5 | - | TRBV30 | CAWGSSGVGKTQYF | TGTGCCTGGGGTTCATCAGGGGTAGGAAAGACCCAGTACTTC
- | TRBJ2-7 | - | TRBV4-1 | CASRGDYEQYF | TGCGCCAGCAGAGGGGACTACGAGCAGTACTTC
- | TRBJ2-3 | - | TRBV28 | CASSSAGSTDTQYF | TGTGCCAGCAGTTCCGCGGGATCCACAGATACGCAGTATTTT
- | TRBJ2-3 | - | TRBV5-1 | CASSLEGSLGKTSQGTQYF | TGCGCCAGCAGCTTGGAGGGGTCACTCGGAAAGACGTCACAGGGTACGCAGTATTTT